What follows are 16 T cell receptor beta chains derived from one specimen sequenced in a study of T cells in Graves' hyperthyroidism and ophthalmopathy. Amplified regions were TCR beta CDR3 sequences from RNA transcripts. During a first-round RT-PCR of the TCR CDR3, the HTBI primer set was used. TCRdb re-called the multiplex PCR reads with MiXCR, one entry per CDR3 protein. The sample shows about 590,000 distinct CDR3 sequences, approximately 15% of them seen only once. Sequencing was done on a sample of blood. These receptors all come from a woman younger than 45 with Graves' hyperthyroidism.

Ten or more counts support this clonotype. This chain uses TRBV27 with TRBJ2-3; perhaps D is TRBD1 or TRBD2 (5 bases each). Germline CDR1 reads MNHEY; CDR2 reads SMNVEV (reference sequence). This CDR3 is built from 16 residues. Trimming took 5 bases from V and 2 from J, leaving 17 bases between them. The CDR3 coding sequence is TGTGCCAGCAGTGCCAGTCGACAGACTAACACAGATACGCAGTATTTT. Translated, it gives CASSASRQTNTDTQYF.

This clonotype was seen many times. This rearrangement joins TRBV27 to TRBJ1-1; D uncertain. The CDR3 runs to 15 residues. V was pared by 0 bases and J by 5 bases, with 13 bases between. Germline V lookup: CDR1 MNHEY, CDR2 SMNVEV (reference sequence). Here the CDR3 reads CASSLSRGSRTEAFF. CDR3 DNA: TGTGCCAGCAGTTTATCGCGGGGAAGTCGAACTGAAGCTTTCTTT.

The sample holds many counts of this clonotype. The gene calls are TRBV5-1 and TRBJ2-7; D gene ambiguous. V lost 0 bases and J lost 2, with 18 bases in between. Germline V CDR1 and CDR2: SGHRS, YFSETQ. The CDR3 runs 17 residues. This CDR3 reads CASSLEVFTASTYEQYF. The CDR3 DNA reads as TGCGCCAGCAGCTTGGAAGTGTTTACAGCAAGCACCTACGAGCAGTACTTC.

This clonotype turned up a few times. A read error may explain this, as a much larger clone is one base away. The V call is TRBV18, the J call TRBJ2-7; 9 bases agree with TRBD1. Germline values: CDR1 KGHSH, CDR2 LQKENI. The CDR3 contains 14 residues. V lost 3 bases, J lost 5 bases, and 5 bases stayed unmatched. The CDR3 DNA follows: TGTGCCAGCTCACCGCCGGGACAGGGCCACGAGCAGTACTTC. The encoded protein is CASSPPGQGHEQYF.

This clonotype was seen ten or more times. CDR3 protein: CASSYGGRAADTQYF. The CDR3 DNA sequence: TGTGCCAGCAGTTATGGCGGGAGGGCCGCAGATACGCAGTATTTT. J is TRBJ2-3 and V is TRBV6-5, with 9 bases identical to TRBD2. The CDR3 covers 15 residues. The V gene's germline CDR1 is MNHEY and CDR2 SVGAGI. V dropped 3 bases and J dropped 4; count of bases not matched to a gene: 5.

In its sample, this clonotype was seen many times. The chain is built from TRBV28 and TRBJ2-3; D unclear. Trimming left V 7 bases short and J 4 bases short, with 9 bases between. From germline, CDR1 is MDHEN and CDR2 SYDVKM. The CDR3 extends over 12 amino acids. CDR3 nucleotides: TGTGCCAGCATGCGACACCCAGATACGCAGTATTTT. Residues: CASMRHPDTQYF.

This clonotype has a count of ten or more. The rearrangement uses TRBV6-1 and TRBJ2-5; perhaps TRBD2 as D (6 bases). This CDR3 comprises 13 residues. Trimming took 8 bases from V and 1 from J, leaving 11 bases between them. Germline CDR1 is MNHNS and CDR2 is SASEGT. The CDR3 sequence: CASGAGTQETQYF. The CDR3 nucleotides are TGTGCCAGCGGGGCGGGAACCCAAGAGACCCAGTACTTC.

This clonotype appeared a few times. The CDR3 DNA follows: TGTGCCAGCAGTTACTTGGAGTCCTACGAGCAGTACTTC. Its translation: CASSYLESYEQYF. The gene calls are TRBV6-8 and TRBJ2-7; D not certain. V lost 1 base, J lost 1 base, and 5 bases lay in between. The V gene's germline CDR1 is MNHGY and CDR2 SAAAGT. The CDR3 spans 13 residues.

The table lists this clonotype with a few counts. V and J are TRBV6-1 and TRBJ2-7, with 11 nucleotides matching TRBD2. CDR3 length: 19 residues. V lost 5 bases, J lost 2 bases, and 17 bases stayed unmatched. Germline CDR1 reads MNHNS; CDR2 reads SASEGT. The CDR3 here is CASSPGTEMTSGTPYEQYF. The CDR3, as DNA: TGTGCCAGCAGTCCCGGGACAGAAATGACTAGCGGGACGCCCTACGAGCAGTACTTC.

This clonotype has just a few counts. The chain recombines TRBV19 with TRBJ1-5; tentative D call: TRBD1 (5 bases). The germline gives CDR1 LNHDA, CDR2 SQIVND (reference sequence). The CDR3 runs 16 residues. The V end lost 3 bases, the J end lost 4 bases, and 16 bases lay between the germline ends. The CDR3 spells CASSIPHLGGNQPQHF. CDR3 in DNA: TGTGCCAGTAGTATCCCCCATCTGGGGGGGAATCAGCCCCAGCATTTT. The full variable domain, completed using reference TRBV19 and TRBJ1-5, is DGGITQSPKYLFRKEGQNVTLSCEQNLNHDAMYWYRQDPGQGLRLIYYSQIVNDFQKGDIAEGYSVSREKKESFPLTVTSAQKNPTAFYLCASSIPHLGGNQPQHFGDGTRLSIL.

On this clonotype: A much larger clone is a single base away; this may be a read error. The chain uses TRBV5-1 and TRBJ2-5; 12 bases line up with TRBD1. The J call may be incorrect, as the DNA end agrees better with TRBJ2-1. The CDR3 extends over 15 amino acids. Germline CDR1 is SGHRS and CDR2 is YFSETQ. The CDR3 DNA follows: TGCGCCAGCAGCGGTGGGACAGGGGGCGTCGGGACCCAGTTCTTC. This codes for CASSGGTGGVGTQFF.

In its sample, this clonotype was seen a few times. The chain is built from TRBV24-1 and TRBJ2-1; maybe TRBD1 (5 bases). The V end lost 5 bases, the J end lost 2 bases, and 12 bases lay between the germline ends. The CDR3 has 15 amino acids. Germline V gene sequence: CDR1 KGHDR, CDR2 SFDVKD. DNA for the CDR3: TGTGCCACCAGTGGGGTTGACAGCCCCTACAATGAGCAGTTCTTC. It is translated as CATSGVDSPYNEQFF.

Only a few counts were recorded for this clonotype. V usage is TRBV5-1 and J usage is TRBJ2-2, with TRBD2 matching 13 bases. The CDR3 totals 14 residues. CDR1 and CDR2 (germline): SGHRS, YFSETQ. With 8 bases clipped from V and 6 bases from J, the junction kept 4 bases outside the gene matches. CDR3 sequence (DNA): TGCGCCAGTACCGGACTAGCGGGAGCCGGGGAGCTGTTTTTT. This gives the protein CASTGLAGAGELFF.

This clonotype was seen ten or more times. The chain has TRBV27 and TRBJ2-2, with D hard to call. The CDR3 extends over 12 amino acids. V lost 10 bases, J lost 2 bases, and 8 bases lay in between. CDR1 MNHEY and CDR2 SMNVEV come from the germline V gene (reference sequence). CDR3 nucleotides: TGTGCCACCGGTCCTAACACCGGGGAGCTGTTTTTT. Its translation: CATGPNTGELFF.

The rearrangement joins TRBV29-1 to TRBJ1-2, with D unclear. The CDR3 is 12 amino acids. V was trimmed by 4 bases and J by 4 bases, leaving 10 bases between them. Germline CDR1 SQVTM, CDR2 ANQGSEA. The DNA for the CDR3 is TGCAGCGTTGGAGTAGGGCTCTATGGCTACACCTTC. Its translation: CSVGVGLYGYTF.

This clonotype was seen more than once but under ten times. The chain employs TRBV30 and TRBJ1-1, with D uncertain. Trimming removed 2 bases at V and 1 base at J, with 11 bases between. The length of the CDR3 is 14 residues. Germline CDR1 reads GTSNPN; CDR2 reads SVGIG (reference sequence). The CDR3 spells CAWSSGISNTEAFF. CDR3 bases: TGTGCCTGGAGTAGTGGGATTTCGAACACTGAAGCTTTCTTT.